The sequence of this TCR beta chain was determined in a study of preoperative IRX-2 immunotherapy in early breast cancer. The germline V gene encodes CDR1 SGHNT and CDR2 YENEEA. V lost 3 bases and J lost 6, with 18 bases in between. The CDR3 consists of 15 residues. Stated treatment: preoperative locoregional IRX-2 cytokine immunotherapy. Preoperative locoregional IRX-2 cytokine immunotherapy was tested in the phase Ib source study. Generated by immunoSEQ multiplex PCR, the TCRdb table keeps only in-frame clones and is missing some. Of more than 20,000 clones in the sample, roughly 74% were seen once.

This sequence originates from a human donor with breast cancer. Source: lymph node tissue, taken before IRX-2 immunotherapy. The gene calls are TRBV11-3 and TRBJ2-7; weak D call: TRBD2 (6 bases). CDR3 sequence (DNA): TGTGCCAGCAGCTTGGGAGGAGGACTCACCGCCGAGCAGTACTTC. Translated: CASSLGGGLTAEQYF.